The 32 T cell receptor beta chains below all came from one sample that was sequenced in a study of cytomegalovirus exposure and HLA in healthy donors. The PCR used 60 Vbeta and 13 Jbeta primers. Assay: immunoSEQ multiplex PCR; the TCRdb copy retains only in-frame clones and omits some. The sample includes more than 80,000 clones, more than 70% seen only once; the top ten take 2.5%. Specimen: PBMCs. All receptors derive from a man in his forties or fifties in good health and CMV-seronegative.

V gene TRBV7-3 combines with J gene TRBJ1-1, with D unresolved. The CDR3 extends over 14 amino acids. The V and J ends lost 5 bases and 5 bases respectively, with 15 bases between them. CDR1 and CDR2 (germline): SGHTA, FQGTGA. CDR3 in amino acids: CASSPHPGGTEAFF. CDR3 coding DNA: TGTGCCAGCAGCCCCCACCCGGGAGGAACTGAAGCTTTCTTT.

On this clone: The junction departs from germline at one end; a sequencing error may be responsible. In the same sample, other DNA sequences code for this CDR3. This chain joins TRBV5-1 and TRBJ2-7; TRBD1 matches 12 bases. This CDR3 is built from 14 residues. Germline V gene sequence: CDR1 SGHRS, CDR2 YFSETQ. The CDR3 DNA is TGTGCCAGCAGCCCGGGACAGGGGGCTCTCGAGCAGTACTTC. It codes for CASSPGQGALEQYF.

The count of this clone is one. The chain couples TRBV21-1 to TRBJ1-5; no check of the table's D call, TRBD1, against the DNA was made. TRBV21-1 is flagged as a pseudogene. The CDR3 totals 18 residues. In DNA form, the CDR3 reads TGTGCCAGCAGCAAAAGGGGGGGGACAGGGGGCTTCCTTCAGCCCCAGCATTTT. Protein sequence: CASSKRGGTGGFLQPQHF.

This clone was seen a handful of times. V usage is TRBV18 and J usage is TRBJ1-2; 8 positions match TRBD1. Trimming took 6 bases from V and 4 from J; bases not matched to a gene: 10. CDR1 KGHSH and CDR2 LQKENI come from the germline V gene. This CDR3 is built from 15 residues. In nucleotides, the CDR3 is TGTGCCAGCTCCGCGACGCAGGGGGCAGTCTATGGCTACACCTTC. This gives the protein CASSATQGAVYGYTF. Variable domain in full (rest from reference TRBV18 and TRBJ1-2): NAGVMQNPRHLVRRRGQEARLRCSPMKGHSHVYWYRQLPEEGLKFMVYLQKENIIDESGMPKERFSAEFPKEGPSILRIQQVVRGDSAAYFCASSATQGAVYGYTFGSGTRLTVV.

The chain has TRBV11-2 and TRBJ1-1, with 7 nucleotides matching TRBD1. The CDR3 has 14 residues. Per germline, CDR1 SGHAT and CDR2 FQNNGV. Trimming cost V 1 base and J 5 bases; bases outside gene matches: 4. The CDR3 protein is CASSLASGGTEAFF. As DNA, the CDR3 is TGTGCCAGCAGCTTAGCGTCAGGGGGGACTGAAGCTTTCTTT.

The chain combines TRBV11-2 with TRBJ1-6; perhaps TRBD1 as D (5 bases). This CDR3 has 14 residues. Trimming removed 1 base from V and 6 bases from J, with 7 bases in between. Looked up from germline, CDR1 is SGHAT and CDR2 is FQNNGV. In nucleotides, the CDR3 is TGTGCCAGCAGCTTAGGGGGCTCTAATTCACCCCTCCACTTT. Residues: CASSLGGSNSPLHF.

The rearrangement links TRBV18 to TRBJ2-1, with D perhaps TRBD2 (6 bases). The CDR3 is made up of 15 amino acids. V was cut by 6 bases and J by 2 bases, with 14 bases left in between. Germline V gives CDR1 KGHSH, CDR2 LQKENI. The CDR3 protein is CASSLQGGPYNEQFF. CDR3 bases: TGTGCCAGCTCCCTCCAGGGAGGTCCCTACAATGAGCAGTTCTTC.

The chain carries TRBV18 and TRBJ2-4, with D maybe TRBD1 (6 bases). The CDR3 runs 15 residues. Germline CDR1 KGHSH, CDR2 LQKENI. Trimming left V 3 bases short and J 3 bases short, with 12 bases between. The CDR3 is CASSPDRRVKNIQYF. CDR3 nucleotides: TGTGCCAGCTCACCCGACAGGAGAGTCAAAAACATTCAGTACTTC.

This sequence joins TRBV19 and TRBJ1-2; TRBD1 matches 8 bases. The CDR3 sequence is 13 residues long. Germline-derived CDR1 and CDR2 are LNHDA and SQIVND (reference sequence). With 6 bases clipped from V and 6 bases from J, the junction kept 6 bases outside the gene matches. The CDR3 reads CASRPDRVHGYTF. The CDR3 DNA reads as TGTGCCAGTAGGCCGGACAGGGTCCATGGCTACACCTTC. The variable domain in full, completed from reference TRBV19 and TRBJ1-2, reads DGGITQSPKYLFRKEGQNVTLSCEQNLNHDAMYWYRQDPGQGLRLIYYSQIVNDFQKGDIAEGYSVSREKKESFPLTVTSAQKNPTAFYLCASRPDRVHGYTFGSGTRLTVV.

J is TRBJ1-2 and V is TRBV6-1; no reliable D call. The CDR3 has 13 amino acids. Germline V gene lookup returns CDR1 MNHNS and CDR2 SASEGT. V was pared by 6 bases and J by 0 bases, with 8 bases between. CDR3 DNA: TGTGCCAGCAGCCTTTTAACTAACTATGGCTACACCTTC. Translating it yields CASSLLTNYGYTF.

CDR3 DNA sequence: TGTGCCAGCAGCCCGGACAGCCTGCAACACTCTAGGGATACGCAGTATTTT. As protein: CASSPDSLQHSRDTQYF. The genes are TRBV7-2 and TRBJ2-3, with TRBD1 as a possible D gene (6 bases). This CDR3 spans 17 amino acids. CDR1 and CDR2 (germline): SGHTA, FQGNSA. The germline V and J ends were trimmed by 5 bases and 6 bases, with 24 bases remaining between them. Filled out from reference TRBV7-2 and TRBJ2-3, the complete variable domain reads GAGVSQSPSNKVTEKGKDVELRCDPISGHTALYWYRQSLGQGLEFLIYFQGNSAPDKSGLPSDRFSAERTGGSVSTLTIQRTQQEDSAVYLCASSPDSLQHSRDTQYFGPGTRLTVL.

The J gene is TRBJ2-5, the V gene TRBV11-2, with 9 positions matching TRBD2. With 5 bases clipped from V and 5 bases from J, the junction kept 9 bases outside the gene matches. The length of the CDR3 is 15 residues. Germline CDR1 and CDR2: SGHAT and FQNNGV. The DNA of the CDR3 is TGTGCCAGCAGCCCTATAGCGGGGGAGGGGGAGACCCAGTACTTC. Protein: CASSPIAGEGETQYF.

In this sample, this clone turned up once. This chain uses TRBV19 with TRBJ1-1, with D maybe TRBD1 (5 bases). The V end lost 4 bases, the J end lost 10 bases, and 10 bases lay between the germline ends. The CDR3 spans 11 residues. Germline V gene sequence: CDR1 LNHDA, CDR2 SQIVND (reference sequence). The CDR3 coding sequence is TGTGCCAGTAGTAGCGGAAGGGGAGCTTTCTTT. Translation gives CASSSGRGAFF.

Here the CDR3 DNA reads TGTGCCAGCAGCCAAGTTGGAGTTAATGCCTACGAGCAGTACTTC. It codes for CASSQVGVNAYEQYF. The chain carries TRBV14 and TRBJ2-5, with D unresolved. The tail of the sequence fits TRBJ2-7 better, so the J call may be wrong. The CDR3 spans 15 residues. In germline, CDR1 is SGHDN, CDR2 FVKESK.

The gene calls are TRBV2 and TRBJ1-4; no clear D gene. The germline V gene has CDR1 SNHLY and CDR2 FYNNEI. The V end lost 6 bases, the J end lost 0 bases, and 11 bases lay between the germline ends. This CDR3 region has 15 residues. CDR3 loop: CASRSDGATNEKLFF. CDR3 nucleotide sequence: TGTGCCAGCAGGTCAGACGGAGCAACTAATGAAAAACTGTTTTTT.

The chain employs TRBV7-6 and TRBJ1-4; D might be TRBD1 (5 bases). The germline V and J ends were trimmed by 5 bases and 8 bases, with 18 bases remaining between them. The CDR3 is 15 residues long. Germline V gene lookup returns CDR1 SGHVS and CDR2 FNYEAQ. The CDR3, as DNA: TGTGCCAGCAGCCCAGTGGGGGGGGAGCAGGAAAAACTGTTTTTT. Amino acid sequence: CASSPVGGEQEKLFF. The full variable domain, its missing parts supplied by reference TRBV7-6 and TRBJ1-4, is GAGVSQSPRYKVTKRGQDVALRCDPISGHVSLYWYRQALGQGPEFLTYFNYEAQQDKSGLPNDRFSAERPEGSISTLTIQRTEQRDSAMYRCASSPVGGEQEKLFFGSGTQLSVL.

The chain combines TRBV2 with TRBJ2-1; TRBD2 aligns across 12 bases. V shed 0 bases and J 5 bases; nucleotides not matched to a gene: 2. The CDR3 has 16 amino acids. The germline gives CDR1 SNHLY, CDR2 FYNNEI. CDR3: CASSEARLAGDNEQFF. In DNA, the CDR3 is TGTGCCAGCAGTGAAGCCCGACTAGCGGGGGACAATGAGCAGTTCTTC.

The chain uses TRBV18 and TRBJ2-5; TRBD1 matches at 10 bases. The CDR3 extends over 17 amino acids. V shed 2 bases, J shed 4 bases, and the junction held 10 bases outside the gene matches. CDR1 and CDR2 (germline): KGHSH, LQKENI. The CDR3 DNA follows: TGTGCCAGCTCACCATTGGCGGGACAGGGGATCATAGAGACCCAGTACTTC. It yields the protein CASSPLAGQGIIETQYF.

This chain connects TRBV5-5 to TRBJ2-7; 9 nucleotides line up with TRBD1. This CDR3 comprises 12 residues. Germline trimming cut 7 bases from V and 2 bases from J; bases unmatched to any gene: 1. Germline V lookup: CDR1 SGHKS, CDR2 YYEKEE (reference sequence). CDR3 residues: CASGQGTYEQYF. The CDR3, as DNA: TGTGCCAGCGGACAGGGGACCTACGAGCAGTACTTC.

The chain combines TRBV13 with TRBJ1-4, with a tentative D call TRBD1 (5 bases). CDR3 size: 14 residues. V shed 2 bases and J shed 5 bases, with 9 bases lying between them. Per the germline V gene, CDR1 is PRHDT and CDR2 is FYEKMQ (reference sequence). The CDR3: CASSLQGNNEKLFF. In nucleotides, the CDR3 is TGTGCCAGCAGCTTACAGGGAAACAATGAAAAACTGTTTTTT.

J is TRBJ2-3 and V is TRBV27; possibly TRBD2 for D (5 bases). V was trimmed by 0 bases and J by 14 bases, leaving 18 bases between them. Germline assignment: CDR1 MNHEY and CDR2 SMNVEV (reference sequence). This CDR3 has 14 residues. The CDR3, as DNA: TGTGCCAGCAGTTTATCCCCGGGCGGGTCGTGGCTGTATTTT. Translation: CASSLSPGGSWLYF.

The J gene is TRBJ1-3, the V gene TRBV28; D remains unclear. The CDR3 extends over 13 amino acids. The ends were cut back, 2 bases at V and 2 bases at J, with 4 bases in the middle. Germline loops: CDR1 MDHEN, CDR2 SYDVKM. The CDR3 DNA reads as TGTGCCAGCAGTTTAGCAGCTGGAAACACCATATATTTT. This sequence encodes CASSLAAGNTIYF. Together with reference TRBV28 and TRBJ1-3, the CDR3 gives the full variable domain: DVKVTQSSRYLVKRTGEKVFLECVQDMDHENMFWYRQDPGLGLRLIYFSYDVKMKEKGDIPEGYSVSREKKERFSLILESASTNQTSMYLCASSLAAGNTIYFGEGSWLTVV.

The chain uses TRBV27 and TRBJ2-7; 7 bases align to TRBD2. V trimming: 3 bases; J trimming: 4 bases; junction bases outside the gene matches: 6. Germline V gene lookup returns CDR1 MNHEY and CDR2 SMNVEV (reference sequence). This CDR3 spans 14 amino acids. CDR3 sequence: CASSFQWGGYEQYF. CDR3 bases: TGTGCCAGCAGTTTTCAATGGGGGGGATACGAGCAGTACTTC.

The rearrangement uses TRBV6-6 and TRBJ2-2; 9 bases align to TRBD1. V shed 7 bases, J shed 2 bases, and the junction held 2 bases outside the gene matches. Germline-derived CDR1 and CDR2 are MNHNY and SVGAGI (reference sequence). The CDR3 consists of 14 residues. The CDR3 DNA follows: TGTGCCAGCACGGACAGGGGAAACACCGGGGAGCTGTTTTTT. The encoded protein is CASTDRGNTGELFF.

The genes are TRBV9 and TRBJ2-5, with D possibly matching TRBD2 (6 bases). This CDR3 has 14 residues. The V end lost 0 bases, the J end lost 1 base, and 7 bases lay between the germline ends. CDR1 is SGDLS, CDR2 YYNGEE, per germline. The CDR3 DNA sequence: TGTGCCAGCAGCGTAGGGGGACTCCAAGAGACCCAGTACTTC. Its protein product is CASSVGGLQETQYF.

The chain links TRBV7-9 to TRBJ1-2; 8 nucleotides agree with TRBD1. This CDR3 is 13 amino acids long. V dropped 5 bases and J dropped 8; count of bases not matched to a gene: 7. Germline V lookup: CDR1 SEHNR, CDR2 FQNEAQ (reference sequence). As DNA, the CDR3 is TGTGCCAGCAGCCTCGGGACAGGAGGAGGCTACACCTTC. Protein product: CASSLGTGGGYTF.

In this sample, this clone turned up a few times. The rearrangement links TRBV18 to TRBJ1-1, with unresolved D. There are 14 residues in the CDR3. Trimming removed 1 base at V and 3 bases at J, with 9 bases between. In germline, CDR1 is KGHSH, CDR2 LQKENI. CDR3 in amino acids: CASSPHRGDTEAFF. CDR3 nucleotide sequence: TGTGCCAGCTCACCACACCGGGGAGACACTGAAGCTTTCTTT.

The chain uses TRBV5-1 and TRBJ2-2; 10 bases line up with TRBD1. The CDR3 runs to 14 residues. V dropped 4 bases and J dropped 6; count of bases not matched to a gene: 3. Germline values: CDR1 SGHRS, CDR2 YFSETQ. Written as DNA, the CDR3 is TGCGCCAGCAGCCCAGGGACAGGGGCCGGGGAGCTGTTTTTT. This encodes CASSPGTGAGELFF. The variable domain in full, completed from reference TRBV5-1 and TRBJ2-2, reads KAGVTQTPRYLIKTRGQQVTLSCSPISGHRSVSWYQQTPGQGLQFLFEYFSETQRNKGNFPGRFSGRQFSNSRSEMNVSTLELGDSALYLCASSPGTGAGELFFGEGSRLTVL.

V usage is TRBV25-1 and J usage is TRBJ1-2, with 7 positions matching TRBD1. The CDR3 consists of 14 residues. Germline values: CDR1 MGHDK, CDR2 SYGVNS. The ends lost 1 base at V and 8 bases at J; junction bases unmatched: 7. The DNA for the CDR3 is TGTGCCAGCAGTGAATTGTCAGGGGGAGGCGGCTACACCTTC. Translated, it gives CASSELSGGGGYTF.

This rearrangement joins TRBV29-1 to TRBJ2-5; D gene ambiguous. Trimming stripped 5 bases from V and 3 bases from J, with 10 bases between. This CDR3 is built from 12 residues. CDR1 and CDR2 from the germline V gene are SQVTM and ANQGSEA. This CDR3 reads CSVRVPEETQYF. The CDR3 coding sequence is TGCAGCGTTCGCGTACCCGAAGAGACCCAGTACTTC.

About this clone: A read error is likely, as this CDR3 ends without the conserved phenylalanine or tryptophan. The V gene is TRBV29-1, the J gene TRBJ2-3; a weak D match, TRBD2 (6 bases). CDR1 and CDR2 from the germline V gene are SQVTM and ANQGSEA. The CDR3 spans 12 residues. Trimming stripped 7 bases from V and 0 bases from J, with 8 bases between. The DNA for the CDR3 is TGCAGCGCTAGCGATAGCACAGATACGCAGTATCTT. It translates to CSASDSTDTQYL.

The genes are TRBV7-9 and TRBJ1-2; 7 nucleotides match TRBD1. Germline V lookup: CDR1 SEHNR, CDR2 FQNEAQ (reference sequence). The CDR3 is 14 amino acids. V shed 5 bases, J shed 1 base, and the junction held 4 bases outside the gene matches. CDR3 nucleotides: TGTGCCAGCAGCCCGGGACAGATTAACTATGGCTACACCTTC. This gives the protein CASSPGQINYGYTF.